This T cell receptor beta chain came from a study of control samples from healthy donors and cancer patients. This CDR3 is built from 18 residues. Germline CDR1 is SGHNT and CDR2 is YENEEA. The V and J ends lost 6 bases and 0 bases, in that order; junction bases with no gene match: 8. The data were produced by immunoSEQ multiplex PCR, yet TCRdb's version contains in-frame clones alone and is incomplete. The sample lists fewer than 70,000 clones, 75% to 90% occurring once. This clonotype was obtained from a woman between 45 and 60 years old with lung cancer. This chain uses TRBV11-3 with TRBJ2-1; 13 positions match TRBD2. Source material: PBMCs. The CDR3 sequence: CASSRLAGGISSYNEQFF. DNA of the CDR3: TGTGCCAGCAGTCGACTAGCGGGGGGTATAAGCTCCTACAATGAGCAGTTCTTC. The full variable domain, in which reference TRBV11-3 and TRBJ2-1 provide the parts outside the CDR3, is EAGVVQSPRYKIIEKKQPVAFWCNPISGHNTLYWYLQNLGQGPELLIRYENEEAVDDSQLPKDRFSAERLKGVDSTLKIQPAELGDSAVYLCASSRLAGGISSYNEQFFGPGTRLTVL.